The next 8 T cell receptor beta chains were all read from a single sample in a study of blood T cells in healthy people across ages. Alongside a J-beta primer mix, a sample-barcoded 5' primer served in a second PCR lasting about 6 to 12 cycles. TCRdb re-called the 5' RACE reads with MiXCR, one entry per CDR3 protein. The sample includes roughly 900,000 distinct CDR3 sequences, under 35% of them seen just once. Source material: blood. These receptors were collected from a woman older than 75 in good health.

In this sample, this clonotype turned up many times. V is TRBV11-2 and J is TRBJ2-1, with no clear D. CDR3 length equals 15 residues. The V gene's germline CDR1 is SGHAT and CDR2 FQNNGV. The V end was cut by 0 bases, the J end by 6 bases, with 12 bases between. Here the CDR3 DNA reads TGTGCCAGCAGCTTAGATCGTAATAGCTTCAATGAGCAGTTCTTC. This sequence encodes CASSLDRNSFNEQFF.

This clonotype was seen ten or more times. The V gene is TRBV12-3 or TRBV12-4, the J gene TRBJ2-3; no clear D gene. This CDR3 is 12 amino acids long. V lost 5 bases and J 4 bases, leaving 7 bases between the germline ends. The CDR3: CASSVSADTQYF. The CDR3 nucleotides read TGTGCCAGCAGTGTTTCCGCAGATACGCAGTATTTT.

This chain links TRBV9 with TRBJ2-3, with 12 bases matching TRBD2. J gave up 10 bases and V 0 bases, and 6 bases lay outside the gene matches. Germline V CDR1 and CDR2: SGDLS, YYNGEE. The CDR3 extends over 15 amino acids. CDR3 amino acids: CASSVVASGGDAQYF. CDR3 nucleotide sequence: TGTGCCAGCAGCGTAGTGGCTAGCGGGGGGGATGCGCAGTATTTT.

This clonotype was observed a single time. At one end the junction does not follow the germline gene, possibly because of a read error. V and J are TRBV6-2 or TRBV6-3 and TRBJ1-5; D is unresolved. The CDR3 loop spans 14 amino acids. The germline CDR1 and CDR2 sequences are MNHEY and SVGEGT. The CDR3 nucleotides read TGTGCCAGCAGGGACGACCGTAGCAATCGGCCCCAGCATTTT. It is translated as CASRDDRSNRPQHF.

The table lists this clonotype with many counts. The V call is TRBV11-2, the J call TRBJ2-1; 8 positions agree with TRBD1. V lost 7 bases, J lost 2 bases, and 7 bases stayed unmatched. CDR1 SGHAT and CDR2 FQNNGV come from the germline V gene. The CDR3 consists of 15 residues. CDR3 nucleotide sequence: TGTGCCAGCACCCGGGACAGGAATCCCTACAATGAGCAGTTCTTC. Its translation is CASTRDRNPYNEQFF.

As concerns this clonotype: A read error may be the cause here, since a much bigger clone is one base away. The V call is TRBV9, the J call TRBJ2-7; 8 nucleotides line up with TRBD1. The better agreement between TRBJ2-4 and the DNA end casts doubt on the J call. Per the germline V gene, CDR1 is SGDLS and CDR2 is YYNGEE. The CDR3 sequence is 15 residues long. The CDR3 sequence: CAGSVAPGGGNIQYF. Written as DNA, the CDR3 is TGTGCCGGCAGCGTAGCTCCAGGGGGCGGAAACATTCAGTACTTC.

At least ten counts were recorded for this clonotype. This rearrangement joins TRBV6-2 or TRBV6-3 to TRBJ2-3; the D gene is possibly TRBD2 (5 bases). This CDR3 comprises 15 residues. CDR1 and CDR2 from the germline V gene are MNHEY and SVGEGT. V dropped 0 bases and J dropped 2 bases, with 9 bases sitting between them. CDR3 protein: CASSYSERNTDTQYF. In DNA, the CDR3 is TGTGCCAGCAGTTACTCGGAGCGGAACACAGATACGCAGTATTTT.

This clonotype appeared many times. The chain is built from TRBV29-1 and TRBJ1-2; D perhaps matches TRBD1 (6 bases). This CDR3 is built from 14 residues. The germline CDR1 and CDR2 sequences are SQVTM and ANQGSEA. Trimming took off 5 bases at V and 7 bases at J, with 20 bases between the two ends. The CDR3, as DNA: TGCAGCGTTTGGGGGGGGCAAGACCCCCCTGGCTACACCTTC. Translated, it gives CSVWGGQDPPGYTF. Full variable domain (missing parts from reference TRBV29-1 and TRBJ1-2): SAVISQKPSRDICQRGTSLTIQCQVDSQVTMMFWYRQQPGQSLTLIATANQGSEATYESGFVIDKFPISRPNLTFSTLTVSNMSPEDSSIYLCSVWGGQDPPGYTFGSGTRLTVV.